This T cell receptor beta chain was recorded in a study of long-term antiretroviral therapy in people with HIV. Looking at the study overall: Samples from the earliest time points predate the 2015 immediate-ART recommendation by about a decade. Study-level points and caveats: Transplant-donor-level diversity was not reached after ART, though diversity increased. Regardless of time point, clones expanded before ART dominated the repertoire. Repertoires from HIV showed CDR3 length ranges narrower than those of controls.

Worth noting for this clone: Its antigen is still unknown.

Trimming took 4 bases from V and 3 from J, leaving 14 bases between them. The length of the CDR3 is 15 residues. CDR1 is SGHDN, CDR2 FVKESK, per germline. This was the immunoSEQ v3.0 assay at survey level. Profiling relied on immunoSEQ multiplex PCR, and the TCRdb table lists in-frame clones only, not all of them. Of fewer than 25,000 clones listed, approximately 80% were seen once; the top ten hold 3.4%. V and J are TRBV14 and TRBJ2-3; maybe TRBD2 (6 bases). Source: unsorted PBMCs, taken 1.9 years after starting antiretroviral therapy. The receptor was derived from a woman between 50 and 59 years old with HIV. The DNA of the CDR3 is TGTGCCAGCAGCCTAAGAATACTAGCAACAGATACGCAGTATTTT. It yields the protein CASSLRILATDTQYF.